Below, one T cell receptor (beta chain) is given with its context. Antigen specificity is unknown. TCRdb re-analysed the 5' RACE reads in MiXCR, keeping a single row per CDR3 protein. The sample consists of 1.5 million or so distinct CDR3 sequences, less than 40% of them appearing once. This entry comes from a study of identical twins. General study findings and limits: When twins shared out-of-frame alpha sequences, those sequences had excess low generation probability.

Germline V gene lookup returns CDR1 MNHNY and CDR2 SVGAGI (reference sequence). The CDR3 loop spans 15 amino acids. The TCR was taken from a newborn girl in good health. Sample: cord blood. The chain is built from TRBV6-6 and TRBJ2-1; tentatively, D is TRBD1 (6 bases). The assigned J gene may be wrong: the sequence end matches TRBJ2-7 better. DNA of the CDR3: TGTGCCAGCAGTTACGACCCAGGGGCCCACAATGAGCAGTACTTC. This codes for CASSYDPGAHNEQYF.